This note documents a single T cell receptor (beta chain) sequence. Its antigen is not known. This CDR3 has 14 residues. The germline V and J ends were trimmed by 7 bases and 1 base, with 11 bases remaining between them. The entry originates in a study of blood T cells in healthy people across ages. General study results and limits: Donor CMV status was unknown, possibly confounding expanded clonotype changes. The diversity estimates, figures obtained from one million T cells, were considered underestimates.

A sample-barcoded 5' primer and a J-beta primer mix were used in a second PCR of about 7 to 12 cycles. A single record per CDR3 protein comes from TCRdb applying MiXCR to the 5' RACE reads. In the table there are 1.5 million to 2 million distinct CDR3 sequences, approximately 32% of which are singletons. Sequencing used blood. V and J are TRBV12-3 or TRBV12-4 and TRBJ1-5; tentatively, D is TRBD1 (5 bases). The receptor was isolated from a woman aged 25 to 39 in good health. The CDR3 loop is CASTTWGSNQPQHF. The CDR3 nucleotides are TGTGCCAGCACCACTTGGGGGAGCAATCAGCCCCAGCATTTT.